This T cell receptor beta chain was sequenced for a study of shared T cell receptors in the human thymus. Germline CDR1 KGHSH, CDR2 LQKENI. V lost 3 bases and J lost 8, with 22 bases in between. The length of the CDR3 is 17 residues. Using immunoSEQ multiplex PCR, the repertoire was profiled, and TCRdb retains in-frame clones only, with some absent. The repertoire holds 640,000 or so clones, around 87% seen once, with approximately 0.0097% in the top ten. This clone has only one observation. The same specimen was also included in a second study, on human thymus T cells. Turning to that study: Resections from corrective heart surgery supplied the thymus tissue. In unrelated individuals, thymic repertoires overlapped highly, according to related research.

The sequencing input was thymocytes. This chain links TRBV18 with TRBJ1-4; D uncertain. This sequence originates from a boy younger than two with a congenital heart defect. DNA of the CDR3: TGTGCCAGCTCACCTGAACTCAACCTGCAGGTTGGGGAAAAACTGTTTTTT. It yields the protein CASSPELNLQVGEKLFF.